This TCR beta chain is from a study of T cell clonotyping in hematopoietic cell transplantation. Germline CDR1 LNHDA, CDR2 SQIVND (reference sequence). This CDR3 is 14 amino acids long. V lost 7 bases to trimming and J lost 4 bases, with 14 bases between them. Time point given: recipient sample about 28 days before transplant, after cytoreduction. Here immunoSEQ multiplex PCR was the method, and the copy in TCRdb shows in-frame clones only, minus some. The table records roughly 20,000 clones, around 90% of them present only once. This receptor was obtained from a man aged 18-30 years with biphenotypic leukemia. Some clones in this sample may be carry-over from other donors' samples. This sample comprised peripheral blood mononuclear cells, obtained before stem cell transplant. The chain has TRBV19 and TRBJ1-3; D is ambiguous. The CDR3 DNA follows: TGTGCCAGTACCAAACCCCCTCGAGGAAACACCATATATTTT. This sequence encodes CASTKPPRGNTIYF.